The next 9 T cell receptor beta chains were all read from a single sample in a study of OX40 agonist ivuxolimab in advanced cancers. Sequencing used immunoSEQ multiplex PCR; TCRdb keeps in-frame clones, though not all of them. The sample consists of around 95,000 clones, approximately 90% of them appearing once. Sequenced material: CD4+ or CD8+ T cells sorted from blood, taken in a trial of the OX40 agonist ivuxolimab. The receptor source for this set is an adult with an advanced solid tumor such as melanoma, head and neck, liver or kidney cancer.

This clone was observed a handful of times. The CDR3 DNA reads as TGTGCCAGTAGTCCAAGCGGACAGGGACACTATGGCTACACCTTC. This encodes CASSPSGQGHYGYTF. V is TRBV19 and J is TRBJ1-2, with 8 bases that match TRBD1. Germline V gene lookup returns CDR1 LNHDA and CDR2 SQIVND (reference sequence). The V gene end was trimmed by 5 bases and the J gene end by 3 bases; junction bases not matched to a gene: 8. This CDR3 spans 15 amino acids.

The chain combines TRBV4-1 with TRBJ2-7; the D gene could be TRBD1 or TRBD2 (6 bases each). The CDR3 runs 16 residues. CDR1 MGHRA and CDR2 YSYEKL come from the germline V gene. The V and J ends lost 1 base and 3 bases respectively, with 16 bases between them. CDR3 amino acids: CASSQVGGRGVYEQYF. The CDR3, as DNA: TGCGCCAGCAGCCAAGTAGGGGGGAGAGGCGTCTACGAGCAGTACTTC.

The rearrangement joins TRBV11-3 to TRBJ1-1, with TRBD1 identical over 7 bases. V trimming: 2 bases; J trimming: 1 base; junction bases outside the gene matches: 7. This CDR3 has 16 amino acids. Germline values: CDR1 SGHNT, CDR2 YENEEA. The CDR3 nucleotides are TGTGCCAGCAGCTTATTAAGAGGGACAGAGAACACTGAAGCTTTCTTT. This translates into CASSLLRGTENTEAFF.

CDR3 residues: CASTPRGEANTGELFF. The CDR3 DNA reads as TGTGCCAGTACCCCGAGGGGTGAAGCGAACACCGGGGAGCTGTTTTTT. This sequence joins TRBV19 and TRBJ2-2; the D gene could be TRBD1 or TRBD2 (5 bases each). The CDR3 has 16 residues. Trimming stripped 7 bases from V and 0 bases from J, with 15 bases between. Germline V gene data show CDR1 as LNHDA and CDR2 as SQIVND (reference sequence). Variable domain in full (rest from reference TRBV19 and TRBJ2-2): DGGITQSPKYLFRKEGQNVTLSCEQNLNHDAMYWYRQDPGQGLRLIYYSQIVNDFQKGDIAEGYSVSREKKESFPLTVTSAQKNPTAFYLCASTPRGEANTGELFFGEGSRLTVL.

J is TRBJ2-1 and V is TRBV11-3; no definite D call. Trimming cost V 6 bases and J 10 bases, with 13 bases left between them. Per germline, CDR1 SGHNT and CDR2 YENEEA. The CDR3 covers 12 residues. The CDR3 here is CASRNVEEEQFF. The CDR3 bases are TGTGCCAGCAGAAACGTTGAAGAGGAGCAGTTCTTC. The full variable domain, completed using reference TRBV11-3 and TRBJ2-1, is EAGVVQSPRYKIIEKKQPVAFWCNPISGHNTLYWYLQNLGQGPELLIRYENEEAVDDSQLPKDRFSAERLKGVDSTLKIQPAELGDSAVYLCASRNVEEEQFFGPGTRLTVL.

The chain links TRBV29-1 to TRBJ2-3, with a tentative D call TRBD2 (5 bases). V shed 7 bases and J shed 0 bases, with 11 bases lying between them. This CDR3 comprises 13 residues. Germline V gene data show CDR1 as SQVTM and CDR2 as ANQGSEA. The CDR3 DNA sequence: TGCAGCGCCGGAGAGCGGAGCACAGATACGCAGTATTTT. It encodes CSAGERSTDTQYF.

A single count supports this clone. The CDR3 loop reads CASTGPGLNTEAFF. CDR3 in DNA: TGTGCCAGCACCGGACCGGGCCTAAACACTGAAGCTTTCTTT. V gene TRBV5-4 combines with J gene TRBJ1-1; no definite D call. CDR1 SGHNT and CDR2 YYREEE come from the germline V gene (reference sequence). This CDR3 region has 14 residues. Trimming left V 6 bases short and J 2 bases short, with 14 bases between.

The CDR3 nucleotides are TGTGCCTTCCGACAGGGCCCTGCAACTAATGAAAAACTGTTTTTT. It specifies CAFRQGPATNEKLFF. J is TRBJ1-4 and V is TRBV30; the match to TRBD1 covers 7 bases. Trimming removed 7 bases from V and 0 bases from J; junction bases left unmatched: 8. Germline CDR1 GTSNPN, CDR2 SVGIG (reference sequence). The CDR3 sequence is 15 residues long.

This chain uses TRBV4-3 with TRBJ2-2; D unresolved. V was trimmed by 0 bases and J by 3 bases, leaving 11 bases between them. The CDR3 consists of 16 residues. The V gene's germline CDR1 is LGHNA and CDR2 YSLEER. The CDR3 region has the DNA TGCGCCAGCAGCCAAGATCTGACACAAGACACCGGGGAGCTGTTTTTT. This gives the protein CASSQDLTQDTGELFF.